Below, 21 T cell receptor beta chains from the same sample are listed, as sequenced in a study of CD8 T cells in Susac syndrome. Reverse transcription of roughly 0.5 to 1 ug RNA used random hexamers. A single record per CDR3 protein comes from TCRdb applying MiXCR to the immunoSEQ multiplex PCR reads. The sample contains 200,000 or so distinct CDR3 sequences, more than 90% of which appear only once. Sequencing was done on a sample of CD4+ T cells from PBMCs. The receptors were sampled from a human donor with multiple sclerosis.

This clonotype appeared once. The chain combines TRBV3-1 with TRBJ1-1; the D gene is possibly TRBD1 (5 bases). The V end lost 4 bases, the J end lost 4 bases, and 13 bases lay between the germline ends. This CDR3 region has 14 residues. CDR1 and CDR2 from the germline V gene are LGHDT and YNNKEL (reference sequence). This CDR3 is CASSRDLVVTEAFF. The DNA of the CDR3 is TGTGCCAGCAGCCGGGACCTCGTGGTCACTGAAGCTTTCTTT.

The V and J genes are TRBV30 and TRBJ2-1, with D perhaps TRBD1 (6 bases). CDR3 size: 15 residues. With 3 bases removed from V and 1 base from J, the gap between germline ends came to 13 bases. CDR1 and CDR2 from the germline V gene are GTSNPN and SVGIG (reference sequence). CDR3 residues: CAWRGTPRSYNEQFF. The DNA of the CDR3 is TGTGCCTGGAGGGGGACACCGAGATCCTACAATGAGCAGTTCTTC.

This clonotype has just one count. CDR3 nucleotides: TGCAGCGTTGAACTAGCCGGAGGGGAGACCCAGTACTTC. Amino acid sequence: CSVELAGGETQYF. The gene calls are TRBV29-1 and TRBJ2-5; weak D call: TRBD2 (6 bases). The CDR3 covers 13 residues. Per the germline V gene, CDR1 is SQVTM and CDR2 is ANQGSEA. V lost 2 bases and J 5 bases, leaving 12 bases between the germline ends.

In this sample, this clonotype turned up a few times. The chain joins TRBV7-9 to TRBJ2-5; no firm D call. Trimming stripped 3 bases from V and 5 bases from J, with 4 bases between. Germline assignment: CDR1 SEHNR and CDR2 FQNEAQ (reference sequence). This CDR3 is built from 11 residues. The DNA of the CDR3 is TGTGCCAGCAGCTTCGGGGAGACCCAGTACTTC. It translates to CASSFGETQYF.

The rearrangement links TRBV29-1 to TRBJ1-2; TRBD1 aligns across 8 bases. Germline lookup yields CDR1 SQVTM and CDR2 ANQGSEA. The CDR3 consists of 14 residues. Trimming cost V 5 bases and J 8 bases; bases outside gene matches: 13. CDR3 in DNA: TGCAGCGTTACCACCGACAGGGGAAGAGACGGCTACACCTTC. Its protein is CSVTTDRGRDGYTF.

V is TRBV24-1 and J is TRBJ2-2, with a weak D call TRBD2 (5 bases). CDR1 KGHDR and CDR2 SFDVKD come from the germline V gene. There are 17 residues in the CDR3. V was shortened by 0 bases and J by 6 bases, with 16 bases between the two germline ends. The CDR3 nucleotides are TGTGCCACCAGTGATTTGGGTTGGGAGATTAATGCCGGGGAGCTGTTTTTT. This sequence encodes CATSDLGWEINAGELFF.

The chain joins TRBV11-3 to TRBJ1-4; D is ambiguous. The CDR3 covers 14 residues. CDR1 is SGHNT, CDR2 YENEEA, per germline. V lost 1 base and J lost 2, with 5 bases in between. CDR3 coding DNA: TGTGCCAGCAGCTTAGCACAGACTAATGAAAAACTGTTTTTT. It is translated as CASSLAQTNEKLFF.

The V gene is TRBV12-5, the J gene TRBJ2-7; TRBD2 matches 7 bases. The CDR3 has 14 residues. Trimming at V came to 7 bases and at J to 3 bases, leaving 9 bases not matched to a gene. Germline CDR1 is LGHNT and CDR2 is FRNRAP. This chain's CDR3 is CASALPGGSYEQYF. The CDR3 nucleotides are TGTGCTAGTGCCCTCCCGGGCGGGAGCTACGAGCAGTACTTC.

The chain is built from TRBV29-1 and TRBJ2-3; D gene uncertain. Germline CDR1 is SQVTM and CDR2 is ANQGSEA. V was shortened by 1 base and J by 3 bases, with 11 bases between the two germline ends. This CDR3 spans 14 amino acids. CDR3 DNA: TGCAGCGTTGAAGGTTCGTCGCGGACAGATACGCAGTATTTT. Its translation is CSVEGSSRTDTQYF.

The chain couples TRBV3-1 to TRBJ2-7; 15 bases are a match to TRBD2. Looked up from germline, CDR1 is LGHDT and CDR2 is YNNKEL (reference sequence). V lost 4 bases and J lost 7; bases outside the gene matches: 8. This CDR3 is built from 16 residues. CDR3 sequence: CASSPWTSGRAMEQYF. The CDR3 region has the DNA TGTGCCAGCAGCCCTTGGACTAGCGGGAGGGCCATGGAGCAGTACTTC.

This rearrangement joins TRBV3-1 to TRBJ2-1, with D perhaps TRBD1 (5 bases). The CDR3 contains 12 residues. Trimming left V 4 bases short and J 7 bases short, with 8 bases between. Germline assignment: CDR1 LGHDT and CDR2 YNNKEL (reference sequence). CDR3 DNA: TGTGCCAGCAGCCCCAGGGTTAATGAGCAGTTCTTC. Its protein product is CASSPRVNEQFF.

The rearrangement links TRBV7-9 to TRBJ2-1; D gene ambiguous. Trimming removed 3 bases from V and 12 bases from J, with 15 bases in between. Looked up from germline, CDR1 is SEHNR and CDR2 is FQNEAQ (reference sequence). The CDR3 contains 13 residues. The CDR3 spells CASSFGPTGRQFF. For the CDR3, the DNA is TGTGCCAGCAGCTTCGGGCCCACCGGAAGGCAGTTCTTC.

This clonotype is a singleton in its sample. This chain joins TRBV3-1 and TRBJ1-2; 10 nucleotides agree with TRBD1. Trimming took 8 bases from V and 2 from J; bases not matched to a gene: 11. Germline V gene data show CDR1 as LGHDT and CDR2 as YNNKEL (reference sequence). The CDR3 loop spans 16 amino acids. CDR3 coding DNA: TGTGCCAGCCTATCCCGGGACAGGGGCGACAACTATGGCTACACCTTC. Its translation: CASLSRDRGDNYGYTF. Supplemented by reference TRBV3-1 and TRBJ1-2, the full variable domain reads DTAVSQTPKYLVTQMGNDKSIKCEQNLGHDTMYWYKQDSKKFLKIMFSYNNKELIINETVPNRFSPKSPDKAHLNLHINSLELGDSAVYFCASLSRDRGDNYGYTFGSGTRLTVV.

The chain has TRBV4-1 and TRBJ2-1; 14 bases are a match to TRBD2. V shed 2 bases, J shed 3 bases, and the junction held 12 bases outside the gene matches. Germline loops: CDR1 MGHRA, CDR2 YSYEKL. The CDR3 length is 20 residues. The CDR3 region is CASSQSRGTSGSKVYNEQFF. The CDR3 DNA reads as TGCGCCAGCAGCCAATCCCGGGGGACTAGCGGGAGTAAAGTCTACAATGAGCAGTTCTTC.

The chain couples TRBV11-2 to TRBJ2-1; D remains unclear. Trimming took 2 bases from V and 9 from J, leaving 14 bases between them. Germline loops: CDR1 SGHAT, CDR2 FQNNGV. The CDR3 length is 14 residues. The CDR3 sequence is CASSLQLNYGEQFF. The CDR3 DNA follows: TGTGCCAGCAGCTTACAACTAAACTACGGTGAGCAGTTCTTC.

V gene TRBV7-9 combines with J gene TRBJ2-7, with D unresolved. Trimming removed 2 bases from V and 5 bases from J, with 13 bases in between. The germline V gene encodes CDR1 SEHNR and CDR2 FQNEAQ (reference sequence). This CDR3 has 14 residues. In DNA, the CDR3 is TGTGCCAGCAGCTTAAAGATCGCGACGGACGAGCAGTACTTC. It translates to CASSLKIATDEQYF. Full variable domain (outside the CDR3, taken from reference TRBV7-9 and TRBJ2-7): DTGVSQNPRHKITKRGQNVTFRCDPISEHNRLYWYRQTLGQGPEFLTYFQNEAQLEKSRLLSDRFSAERPKGSFSTLEIQRTEQGDSAMYLCASSLKIATDEQYFGPGTRLTVT.

This clonotype was counted a single time. The rearrangement links TRBV12-3 or TRBV12-4 to TRBJ2-7, with 8 bases identical to TRBD2. CDR3 length: 14 residues. Losses at the gene ends were 6 bases for V and 7 bases for J; bases not matched to a gene: 11. CDR3 DNA sequence: TGTGCCAGCAGCCTAGCGGGTACCGAACTAGAGCAGTACTTC. It translates to CASSLAGTELEQYF.

The gene calls are TRBV5-4 and TRBJ2-5; perhaps TRBD2 as D (6 bases). Germline CDR1 is SGHNT and CDR2 is YYREEE (reference sequence). The CDR3 is made up of 14 amino acids. Deletions cut 6 bases from V and 7 bases from J, with 19 bases between. The CDR3 region is CASTKGGDLGTQYF. CDR3 DNA: TGTGCCAGCACCAAAGGAGGGGATCTCGGGACCCAGTACTTC.

The gene calls are TRBV27 and TRBJ2-2; no definite D call. The CDR3 runs 15 residues. V lost 6 bases and J lost 5, with 16 bases in between. Germline V gives CDR1 MNHEY, CDR2 SMNVEV (reference sequence). CDR3 sequence reads: CASRPVSRYTGELFF. The CDR3 DNA reads as TGTGCCAGCAGACCAGTTTCCCGCTATACCGGGGAGCTGTTTTTT.

V is TRBV3-1 and J is TRBJ1-2; tentative D call: TRBD1 (6 bases). The CDR3 runs to 14 residues. V was clipped by 4 bases and J by 7 bases, with 16 bases between them. The germline V gene has CDR1 LGHDT and CDR2 YNNKEL (reference sequence). CDR3 DNA: TGTGCCAGCAGCCGTGGACAGAGAGGGGGTGGCTACACCTTC. It is translated as CASSRGQRGGGYTF.

V usage is TRBV27 and J usage is TRBJ2-7; no clear D. Trimming left V 2 bases short and J 0 bases short, with 5 bases between. This CDR3 contains 13 residues. Looked up from germline, CDR1 is MNHEY and CDR2 is SMNVEV (reference sequence). For the CDR3, the DNA is TGTGCCAGCAGTTTAACCATCTCCTACGAGCAGTACTTC. Its protein product is CASSLTISYEQYF.